These 4 T cell receptor beta chains came from one sample sequenced in a study of CD8 T cells in Susac syndrome. With random hexamers, reverse transcription was performed on about 0.5 to 1 ug of RNA. TCRdb processed the immunoSEQ multiplex PCR reads anew with MiXCR; each CDR3 protein has one entry. Among hundreds of thousands of distinct CDR3 sequences listed, 85% were seen once. Sequencing was done on a sample of CD8+ T cells from PBMCs. The receptors stem from a human donor with multiple sclerosis.

CDR3 sequence reads: CASSGVGTSYEQYF. DNA for the CDR3: TGCGCCAGCAGTGGTGTCGGGACTAGCTACGAGCAGTACTTC. The genes are TRBV5-1 and TRBJ2-7, with 8 bases aligning to TRBD2. Germline V CDR1 and CDR2: SGHRS, YFSETQ. This CDR3 is built from 14 residues. Trimming took 5 bases from V and 3 from J; bases not matched to a gene: 7.

J is TRBJ1-1 and V is TRBV7-9; TRBD1 matches at 9 bases. Unmatched junction bases numbered 6, after V lost 4 bases and J lost 0 bases. The CDR3 is 16 amino acids. Germline-derived CDR1 and CDR2 are SEHNR and FQNEAQ (reference sequence). CDR3 in DNA: TGTGCCAGCAGCTCAAGGACAGGGGACATGAACACTGAAGCTTTCTTT. It yields the protein CASSSRTGDMNTEAFF.

The V call is TRBV4-1, the J call TRBJ1-1, with D maybe TRBD1 (6 bases). The V gene lost 4 bases and the J gene lost 4 bases, with 19 bases spanning the gap. The germline gives CDR1 MGHRA, CDR2 YSYEKL. CDR3 length: 16 residues. Here the CDR3 DNA reads TGCGCCAGCAGCCCCAGCTCAGGGGCGGGGGGCACTGAAGCTTTCTTT. Amino acid sequence: CASSPSSGAGGTEAFF.

The rearrangement joins TRBV6-1 to TRBJ1-5; 7 bases are a match to TRBD1. Losses at the gene ends were 6 bases for V and 6 bases for J; bases not matched to a gene: 8. The CDR3 runs to 14 residues. The germline V gene has CDR1 MNHNS and CDR2 SASEGT. Here the CDR3 reads CASSTGQAPQPQHF. CDR3 nucleotide sequence: TGTGCCAGCAGCACCGGACAGGCTCCTCAGCCCCAGCATTTT.